The 18 T cell receptor beta chains below all came from one sample that was sequenced in a study of cytomegalovirus exposure and HLA in healthy donors (dated by TCRdb to the late 2010s). The library was produced with the immunoSEQ multiplex PCR assay. TCRdb stores this immuneACCESS table with in-frame sequences only. Part of the clones is absent; in the studies checked, under half of the shortfall reflects unresolved V genes, and no reason is known for the rest. The sample records about 170,000 clones, approximately 86% of which are singletons. The ten largest clones take up roughly 2.5% of the sample. Specimen: PBMCs. These receptors were taken from a man aged 18 to 30 in good health and CMV-seropositive.

The chain recombines TRBV11-2 with TRBJ2-7; TRBD2 might be the D (6 bases). CDR1 is SGHAT, CDR2 FQNNGV, per germline. The germline V and J ends were trimmed by 0 bases and 7 bases, with 10 bases remaining between them. The CDR3 is 13 residues long. The CDR3, as DNA: TGTGCCAGCAGCTTAGAGGGAGGAGGGGAGCAGTACTTC. This gives the protein CASSLEGGGEQYF.

The CDR3 sequence is CASSRETSGGYTGELFF. The CDR3 nucleotides read TGTGCCAGCAGCCGAGAGACTAGCGGGGGTTACACCGGGGAGCTGTTTTTT. V usage is TRBV4-2 and J usage is TRBJ2-2, with 12 positions matching TRBD2. The V and J ends lost 4 bases and 3 bases, in that order; junction bases with no gene match: 6. This CDR3 spans 17 amino acids. Per the germline V gene, CDR1 is LGHNA and CDR2 is YNFKEQ.

There are a few counts of this clone. This rearrangement joins TRBV6-6 to TRBJ1-5; tentatively, D is TRBD1 (5 bases). V was shortened by 2 bases and J by 0 bases, with 11 bases between the two germline ends. Germline V lookup: CDR1 MNHNY, CDR2 SVGAGI (reference sequence). The CDR3 has 16 residues. Written as DNA, the CDR3 is TGTGCCAGCAGTTACCCTCCGGACACTAGCAATCAGCCCCAGCATTTT. Encoded protein: CASSYPPDTSNQPQHF.

The chain employs TRBV28 and TRBJ1-2; tentatively, D is TRBD1 (6 bases). This CDR3 has 14 amino acids. The germline V gene encodes CDR1 MDHEN and CDR2 SYDVKM. Between the trimmed V and J ends, which lost 6 bases and 0 bases, there was a span of 11 bases. CDR3 bases: TGTGCCAGCAGGCAAGGGGGGGCTAACTATGGCTACACCTTC. This encodes CASRQGGANYGYTF.

The chain recombines TRBV5-4 with TRBJ1-2, with a tentative D call TRBD1 (6 bases). CDR1 is SGHNT and CDR2 is YYREEE in the germline V gene (reference sequence). V was trimmed by 0 bases and J by 2 bases, leaving 11 bases between them. This CDR3 contains 15 residues. The CDR3 DNA reads as TGTGCCAGCAGCTTGGGGGACACCCAAAACTATGGCTACACCTTC. This gives the protein CASSLGDTQNYGYTF.

This clone has a single count. The chain joins TRBV6-1 to TRBJ2-2; D is unresolved. Germline assignment: CDR1 MNHNS and CDR2 SASEGT. This CDR3 is 15 amino acids long. The V and J ends lost 2 bases and 0 bases respectively, with 7 bases between them. CDR3 in amino acids: CASSEWAANTGELFF. The CDR3 nucleotides read TGTGCCAGCAGTGAATGGGCCGCGAACACCGGGGAGCTGTTTTTT.

The chain uses TRBV6-5 and TRBJ2-3; 8 bases align to TRBD1. V lost 5 bases and J lost 4; bases outside the gene matches: 8. Looked up from germline, CDR1 is MNHEY and CDR2 is SVGAGI. The CDR3 extends over 15 amino acids. DNA for the CDR3: TGTGCCAGCAGTCATCAGACAGGGGCGGCAGATACGCAGTATTTT. Its translation is CASSHQTGAADTQYF.

The genes are TRBV15 and TRBJ1-4, with D perhaps matching TRBD1 (5 bases). The germline V gene encodes CDR1 LNHNV and CDR2 YYDKDF (reference sequence). V lost 9 bases and J 8 bases, leaving 28 bases between the germline ends. The CDR3 consists of 17 residues. For the CDR3, the DNA is TGTGCCACTCGGGAGGAGAGGCCCTTTGGGGGTGTAGAAAAACTGTTTTTT. Its protein is CATREERPFGGVEKLFF.

This rearrangement joins TRBV28 to TRBJ2-2, with D maybe TRBD2 (5 bases). Per the germline V gene, CDR1 is MDHEN and CDR2 is SYDVKM. Trimming removed 1 base at V and 6 bases at J, with 6 bases between. The CDR3 has 13 residues. The CDR3 DNA is TGTGCCAGCAGTTTATTCGGGGCCGGGGAGCTGTTTTTT. Translation gives CASSLFGAGELFF.

The gene calls are TRBV13 and TRBJ2-7; possibly TRBD1 for D (6 bases). V dropped 5 bases and J dropped 3 bases, with 14 bases sitting between them. Germline loops: CDR1 PRHDT, CDR2 FYEKMQ (reference sequence). The CDR3 loop spans 14 amino acids. DNA of the CDR3: TGTGCCAGCAGCCCCCGTGGACAGAGCTACGAGCAGTACTTC. This gives the protein CASSPRGQSYEQYF. The complete variable domain, with remaining parts taken from reference TRBV13 and TRBJ2-7, reads AAGVIQSPRHLIKEKRETATLKCYPIPRHDTVYWYQQGPGQDPQFLISFYEKMQSDKGSIPDRFSAQQFSDYHSELNMSSLELGDSALYFCASSPRGQSYEQYFGPGTRLTVT.

The rearrangement joins TRBV9 to TRBJ1-1; the D gene is possibly TRBD1 (6 bases). The V and J ends lost 4 bases and 7 bases respectively, with 11 bases between them. Germline CDR1 SGDLS, CDR2 YYNGEE. The CDR3 sequence is 12 residues long. Here the CDR3 reads CASSSYRDEAFF. The CDR3 nucleotides are TGTGCCAGCAGCTCCTACAGGGATGAAGCTTTCTTT.

The chain recombines TRBV28 with TRBJ1-1; 7 bases match TRBD1. The CDR3 runs 14 residues. J gave up 5 bases and V 1 base, and 4 bases lay outside the gene matches. Germline V lookup: CDR1 MDHEN, CDR2 SYDVKM. CDR3 DNA sequence: TGTGCCAGCAGTTTATTCGACAGGGTGACTGAAGCTTTCTTT. Translated: CASSLFDRVTEAFF.

Comments on this clone: One junction end disagrees with the germline gene, perhaps due to a read error. Other DNA sequences in this sample translate to the same CDR3. This chain uses TRBV7-7 with TRBJ1-5; D perhaps matches TRBD1 (5 bases). The CDR3 is 13 amino acids. Germline V gene data show CDR1 as SSHAT and CDR2 as FNYEAQ (reference sequence). CDR3 protein: CASSLDRSQPQHF. The DNA for the CDR3 is TGTGCTAGCAGCCTTGACAGATCCCAGCCCCAGCATTTT.

This clone was picked up a small number of times. V usage is TRBV14 and J usage is TRBJ1-6; D is undetermined. Trimming shortened V by 1 base and J by 7 bases, and 8 bases separated the two germline ends. This CDR3 has 14 residues. Germline V gene data show CDR1 as SGHDN and CDR2 as FVKESK. In DNA, the CDR3 is TGTGCCAGCAGCCAAGGAGGGTTCAATTCACCCCTCCACTTT. This gives the protein CASSQGGFNSPLHF.

The V gene is TRBV9, the J gene TRBJ1-1; unclear D gene. Trimming removed 0 bases at V and 0 bases at J, with 9 bases between. This CDR3 is built from 15 residues. The V gene's germline CDR1 is SGDLS and CDR2 YYNGEE. The chain's CDR3 is CASSVAPAVNTEAFF. CDR3 DNA sequence: TGTGCCAGCAGCGTAGCCCCGGCGGTGAACACTGAAGCTTTCTTT. Variable domain in full (rest from reference TRBV9 and TRBJ1-1): DSGVTQTPKHLITATGQRVTLRCSPRSGDLSVYWYQQSLDQGLQFLIQYYNGEERAKGNILERFSAQQFPDLHSELNLSSLELGDSALYFCASSVAPAVNTEAFFGQGTRLTVV.

The genes are TRBV13 and TRBJ1-5; D is perhaps TRBD1 (6 bases). Germline CDR1 and CDR2: PRHDT and FYEKMQ (reference sequence). The CDR3 length is 14 residues. Trimming took off 8 bases at V and 2 bases at J, with 13 bases between the two ends. Here the CDR3 DNA reads TGTGCCAGCCGGCGGGGGCGAGGCAATCAGCCCCAGCATTTT. Its translation: CASRRGRGNQPQHF.

This chain connects TRBV2 to TRBJ1-1; D gene unclear. Germline V lookup: CDR1 SNHLY, CDR2 FYNNEI. The germline V and J ends were trimmed by 7 bases and 4 bases, with 7 bases remaining between them. This CDR3 has 11 residues. CDR3 sequence reads: CASIRSTEAFF. For the CDR3, the DNA is TGTGCCAGCATTCGGTCCACTGAAGCTTTCTTT.

The chain has TRBV30 and TRBJ1-1; D not certain. Germline V gives CDR1 GTSNPN, CDR2 SVGIG (reference sequence). The CDR3 has 12 amino acids. V was trimmed by 1 base and J by 7 bases, leaving 10 bases between them. The DNA of the CDR3 is TGTGCCTGGAGTGCTTCGGGATTTGAAGCTTTCTTT. Translation: CAWSASGFEAFF.